The present entry profiles one T cell receptor beta chain with its context. Germline V gene data show CDR1 as MNHNS and CDR2 as SASEGT. J gave up 4 bases and V 7 bases, and 6 bases lay outside the gene matches. The CDR3 totals 13 residues. Naive, central memory, regulatory and stem cell-like memory cells within the CD4+ compartment were sorted using CD45RO/CCR7/CD25/CD127/CD95/CD27. The sample is drawn from a study of beta chain features in type 1 diabetes. Expressed TCRB transcripts were sequenced because the isolated RNA had all been reverse transcribed beforehand. Sequenced by immunoSEQ multiplex PCR; TCRdb stores in-frame clones only, minus some. The table records a few hundred thousand clones, 30% of them present only once.

The TCR was taken from a man in his late teens or twenties in good health. The chain recombines TRBV6-1 with TRBJ2-7; 8 nucleotides line up with TRBD2. The specimen was naive CD4+ T cells from blood. The CDR3 region has the DNA TGTGCCAGCAAGACCGCGGGAGGATACGAGCAGTACTTC. Its translation is CASKTAGGYEQYF.